This T cell receptor beta chain was observed in a study of neoadjuvant anti-PD-1 for oral cavity cancer. The wider study: Before surgery, most patients got three to four biweekly 3 mg/kg nivolumab doses.

Data came from immunoSEQ multiplex PCR; TCRdb stores just in-frame clones and leaves some out. The top ten clones hold roughly 5% of a sample with 35,000 to 50,000 clones, roughly 77% of them seen once. The CDR3 spans 13 residues. Between the trimmed V and J ends, which lost 3 bases and 4 bases, there was a span of 9 bases. Per germline, CDR1 WSHSY and CDR2 SAAADI. Stated time point: after neoadjuvant nivolumab, at surgical resection. Stage II-IVA oral cavity squamous cell carcinoma was new and untreated by systemic or radiation therapy. The rearrangement joins TRBV10-2 to TRBJ1-1; a weak D match, TRBD1 (5 bases). The origin of this receptor is a person between 40 and 85 years old with oral cavity squamous cell carcinoma. Sequenced here: PBMCs, sampled after nivolumab (anti-PD-1) treatment. CDR3 amino acids: CASSERGTTEAFF. Written as DNA, the CDR3 is TGCGCCAGCAGTGAAAGGGGAACCACTGAAGCTTTCTTT.